This T cell receptor (beta chain) was observed in a study of PD-1 blockade in classical Hodgkin lymphoma. Stated time point: cycle 4 day 1 (C4D1), after less than seven weeks of nivolumab. Every one of the patients relapsed after autologous stem cell transplantation (brentuximab vedotin exposure was variable). CD8+ T cells were isolated from thawed PBMCs by magnetic negative selection. This clone was recorded only once. In germline, CDR1 is SGHDN, CDR2 FVKESK. This CDR3 contains 13 residues. Trimming removed 4 bases from V and 9 bases from J, with 14 bases in between. This table comes from immunoSEQ multiplex PCR, and its TCRdb copy is limited to in-frame clones, with some not included. This sample has some 9,500 clones; around 70% occur once, and the top ten carry roughly 10%.

The receptor was derived from a human donor with classical Hodgkin lymphoma. The rearrangement links TRBV14 to TRBJ2-3; weak D call: TRBD2 (6 bases). Sequenced here: CD8+ T cells from blood, sampled before the fourth cycle of nivolumab. This CDR3 is CASSPLGGETQYF. The CDR3 DNA follows: TGTGCCAGCAGCCCCCTGGGGGGAGAAACGCAGTATTTT.